This T cell receptor beta chain was profiled in a study of CD8 T cells in ankylosing spondylitis. As for this clonotype: Its target is unknown.

Trimming left V 0 bases short and J 1 base short, with 11 bases between. This CDR3 comprises 15 residues. Germline-derived CDR1 and CDR2 are DFQATT and SNEGSKA (reference sequence). Each CDR3 protein gets one entry after TCRdb re-called the 5' RACE reads with MiXCR. Among around 540,000 distinct CDR3 sequences, about 13% were seen once, and the ten largest hold about 6.5%. General study findings and limits: Reported data indicate significant enrichment of disease-linked clones within matched ankylosing spondylitis synovial fluid. What seemed typical of ankylosing spondylitis blood was a TCR beta motif built from eight highly homologous variants.

The chain is built from TRBV20-1 and TRBJ2-3; D is unresolved. This receptor was identified in a male donor with ankylosing spondylitis. The sequencing input was blood, either unsorted or a sorted T cell fraction (not recorded which). The CDR3 nucleotides read TGCAGTGCTAGAGATGGCGGAAGGGGCACAGATACGCAGTATTTT. This sequence encodes CSARDGGRGTDTQYF.